This T cell receptor beta chain comes out of a study of cytomegalovirus exposure and HLA in healthy donors. Study results and caveats: The authors assumed roughly uniform sequencing depth across donors for presence/absence analyses.

PCR involved 60 Vbeta and 13 Jbeta primers. Method: immunoSEQ multiplex PCR; TCRdb's copy keeps in-frame clones and lacks some. The sample yields 130,000 to 150,000 clones, 72% seen once. This CDR3 is built from 16 residues. From germline, CDR1 is SGHNT and CDR2 YYREEE (reference sequence). V shed 7 bases, J shed 2 bases, and the junction held 12 bases outside the gene matches. This clone was seen a handful of times. No antigen is known for it. The sequenced sample was PBMCs. The source is a man aged 35 to 55 in good health and CMV-seronegative. The gene calls are TRBV5-4 and TRBJ2-1; TRBD1 aligns across 7 bases. CDR3 DNA: TGTGCCAGCGCCTCTTTCGGGACAGCCCCCTACAATGAGCAGTTCTTC. It encodes CASASFGTAPYNEQFF.